This T cell receptor beta chain derives from a study of human T cells and chemical hapten exposure. The time point denotes: healthy volunteer bleed at 6 weeks. Researchers extracted total RNA from unfractionated whole blood. Concerning this clonotype itself: Its antigen remains unknown.

TCRdb ran MiXCR on the RACE reads and lists one entry per CDR3 protein. The sample includes about 80,000 distinct CDR3 sequences, about 8.6% of them seen just once. Study results and limitations: The number of TCRs above 1 in 1000 frequency did not change after DPC sensitization.

Germline CDR1 is DFQATT and CDR2 is SNEGSKA (reference sequence). The CDR3 consists of 11 residues. The V end lost 4 bases, the J end lost 4 bases, and 7 bases lay between the germline ends. The TCR was taken from a female donor in good health. Some clones in this sample may be carry-over from other donors' samples. Specimen: whole blood. The V and J genes are TRBV20-1 and TRBJ1-2; no clear D. Written as DNA, the CDR3 is TGCAGTGCTATTGCCATCTATGGCTACACCTTC. It codes for CSAIAIYGYTF.